One and the same sample provided the 26 T cell receptor beta chains below, sequenced in a study of T cells in Graves' hyperthyroidism and ophthalmopathy. RNA transcripts yielded amplified TCR beta CDR3 regions. TCR CDR3 underwent first-round RT-PCR with the HTBI primer set. TCRdb fed the multiplex PCR reads into MiXCR, producing one record per CDR3 protein. Of under 650,000 distinct CDR3 sequences listed, 15% to 20% are singletons. Sample: blood. The receptor source for this set is a woman in her 30s with Graves' hyperthyroidism.

This clonotype was seen a few times. This chain uses TRBV28 with TRBJ2-2; TRBD2 agrees at 7 bases. The CDR3 spans 17 residues. The V segment lost 4 bases and the J segment 6 bases; nucleotides outside the gene matches: 14. Germline-derived CDR1 and CDR2 are MDHEN and SYDVKM. CDR3 bases: TGTGCCAGCAGTTCACCCCTCGGGGGGATTTTTTCCGGGGAGCTGTTTTTT. Translating gives CASSSPLGGIFSGELFF.

This clonotype appeared a few times. The CDR3 protein is CASSQESGGAGEQYF. CDR3 bases: TGTGCCAGCAGCCAAGAATCAGGGGGAGCGGGCGAGCAGTACTTC. This chain connects TRBV4-2 to TRBJ2-7; D perhaps matches TRBD1 (7 bases). CDR1 and CDR2 (germline): LGHNA, YNFKEQ. The ends were cut back, 0 bases at V and 6 bases at J, with 15 bases in the middle. CDR3 length: 15 residues.

This clonotype has at least ten counts. The rearrangement uses TRBV11-2 and TRBJ2-7; maybe TRBD2 (6 bases). This CDR3 comprises 15 residues. Germline V gene sequence: CDR1 SGHAT, CDR2 FQNNGV. V shed 1 base and J shed 4 bases, with 14 bases lying between them. CDR3 protein: CASSLGGGNIYEQYF. CDR3 in DNA: TGTGCCAGCAGCTTAGGGGGCGGGAACATTTACGAGCAGTACTTC.

This clonotype was detected ten times or more. The gene calls are TRBV28 and TRBJ1-2; the D is unclear. CDR3 length: 15 residues. Germline V gene data show CDR1 as MDHEN and CDR2 as SYDVKM. V lost 3 bases and J lost 0, with 11 bases in between. In nucleotides, the CDR3 is TGTGCCAGCAGTTTCGTAGGCAGCCCTAACTATGGCTACACCTTC. Translation: CASSFVGSPNYGYTF.

This clonotype was detected ten times or more. This chain joins TRBV18 and TRBJ2-3, with D unresolved. This CDR3 is built from 12 residues. From germline, CDR1 is KGHSH and CDR2 LQKENI. V gave up 3 bases and J gave up 10 bases, with 11 bases separating them. The CDR3 nucleotides are TGTGCCAGCTCACCGGGGAAGGAGTCGCAGTATTTT. Its translation: CASSPGKESQYF.

Details on this clonotype: Here the CDR3 omits its conserved ending phenylalanine or tryptophan, so a read error is the likely source. DNA of the CDR3: TGTGCCAGCAGCTCGACGGGGGAAAGCTCCTACAATGAGCAGTTCCTC. This gives the protein CASSSTGESSYNEQFL. The chain couples TRBV5-4 to TRBJ2-1, with D perhaps TRBD2 (6 bases). The CDR3 runs to 16 residues. The V end lost 3 bases, the J end lost 0 bases, and 13 bases lay between the germline ends. Germline assignment: CDR1 SGHNT and CDR2 YYREEE (reference sequence).

This clonotype was picked up many times. The CDR3 protein is CSATTGTGGPEQFF. CDR3 bases: TGCAGTGCTACAACCGGGACAGGGGGTCCTGAGCAGTTCTTC. V and J are TRBV20-1 and TRBJ2-1, with 11 positions matching TRBD1. Germline trimming cut 4 bases from V and 9 bases from J; bases unmatched to any gene: 8. The germline V gene has CDR1 DFQATT and CDR2 SNEGSKA (reference sequence). This CDR3 comprises 14 residues.

This clonotype was counted ten times or more. The V and J genes are TRBV28 and TRBJ2-7, with 8 bases aligning to TRBD1. CDR3 length: 15 residues. V dropped 5 bases and J dropped 4; count of bases not matched to a gene: 10. Germline assignment: CDR1 MDHEN and CDR2 SYDVKM. The CDR3 nucleotides read TGTGCCAGCAGTCAAGTACAGGGGGGCATATACGAGCAGTACTTC. Translating it yields CASSQVQGGIYEQYF.

This clonotype was counted only a few times. This chain joins TRBV20-1 and TRBJ2-3; the match to TRBD2 covers 8 bases. This CDR3 has 16 residues. J was trimmed by 5 bases and V by 3 bases; bases with no gene match: 13. Per the germline V gene, CDR1 is DFQATT and CDR2 is SNEGSKA (reference sequence). The CDR3, as DNA: TGCAGTGCTAGGGGACGCTCGGGGGGGGCTGGAGATACGCAGTATTTT. Encoded protein: CSARGRSGGAGDTQYF.

This chain uses TRBV3-1 with TRBJ2-1, with 7 bases aligning to TRBD2. The CDR3 consists of 14 residues. Per germline, CDR1 LGHDT and CDR2 YNNKEL (reference sequence). The ends lost 2 bases at V and 6 bases at J; junction bases unmatched: 4. The CDR3 is CASSQSGRANEQFF. The DNA of the CDR3 is TGTGCCAGCAGCCAAAGTGGGAGGGCCAATGAGCAGTTCTTC.

The rearrangement links TRBV6-1 to TRBJ1-1; D ambiguous. The V gene's germline CDR1 is MNHNS and CDR2 SASEGT. Trimming pared 7 bases from V and 1 base from J, leaving 10 bases between. The CDR3 consists of 13 residues. The CDR3 here is CASTMTSNTEAFF. Here the CDR3 DNA reads TGTGCCAGCACTATGACTTCGAACACTGAAGCTTTCTTT.

This clonotype was recorded a few times. V and J are TRBV18 and TRBJ1-2; 7 bases agree with TRBD1. Germline CDR1 is KGHSH and CDR2 is LQKENI. There are 16 residues in the CDR3. Trimming cost V 6 bases and J 5 bases; bases outside gene matches: 15. The CDR3 spells CASSELMGQLRYGYTF. The CDR3 DNA reads as TGTGCCAGCTCTGAATTGATGGGACAGCTACGTTATGGCTACACCTTC.

This clonotype was observed at least ten times. The chain joins TRBV10-3 to TRBJ2-7; 8 nucleotides agree with TRBD1. CDR1 is ENHRY, CDR2 SYGVKD, per germline. J lost 7 bases, V lost 4 bases, and 6 bases had no gene match. This CDR3 has 13 amino acids. CDR3 loop: CAISGGTGREQYF. The CDR3 nucleotides are TGTGCCATCAGTGGTGGGACAGGACGGGAGCAGTACTTC.

A remark on this clonotype: A much larger clone sits a single nucleotide away, making a read error possible. The chain has TRBV7-2 and TRBJ2-7; D may be TRBD2 (5 bases). This CDR3 is 14 amino acids long. Germline values: CDR1 SGHTA, CDR2 FQGNSA. The ends were cut back, 7 bases at V and 2 bases at J, with 15 bases in the middle. The chain's CDR3 is CASTISGEPYEQYF. The CDR3 bases are TGTGCCAGCACCATAAGCGGAGAGCCCTACGAGCAGTACTTC.

In this sample, this clonotype turned up many times. The rearrangement joins TRBV28 to TRBJ1-6; maybe TRBD1 (6 bases). With 7 bases removed from V and 6 bases from J, the gap between germline ends came to 7 bases. The germline V gene has CDR1 MDHEN and CDR2 SYDVKM. The CDR3 contains 12 residues. For the CDR3, the DNA is TGTGCCAGCACCAGGGGTAATTCACCCCTCCACTTT. This gives the protein CASTRGNSPLHF.

The sample holds a few counts of this clonotype. J is TRBJ2-1 and V is TRBV20-1, with TRBD1 identical over 7 bases. The CDR3 totals 15 residues. CDR1 and CDR2 from the germline V gene are DFQATT and SNEGSKA (reference sequence). J gave up 9 bases and V 2 bases, and 13 bases lay outside the gene matches. CDR3 protein: CSARHWDSPPGEQFF. CDR3 DNA sequence: TGCAGTGCTAGACATTGGGACAGTCCACCGGGTGAGCAGTTCTTC.

The V and J genes are TRBV5-4 and TRBJ2-3; 7 bases map to TRBD1. CDR1 and CDR2 from the germline V gene are SGHNT and YYREEE (reference sequence). The CDR3 runs 15 residues. The trim removed 0 bases at V and 1 base at J, leaving 2 bases unmatched. The CDR3 region has the DNA TGTGCCAGCAGCTTGGCCGGGACAGGCACAGATACGCAGTATTTT. Translation: CASSLAGTGTDTQYF.

V and J are TRBV15 and TRBJ2-5, with 7 positions matching TRBD2. The CDR3 is 15 residues long. The ends lost 5 bases at V and 0 bases at J; junction bases unmatched: 6. Germline V gives CDR1 LNHNV, CDR2 YYDKDF (reference sequence). The CDR3 bases are TGTGCCACCAGCGCCTTGGGGGGGGACCAAGAGACCCAGTACTTC. The encoded protein is CATSALGGDQETQYF.

In this sample, this clonotype turned up a few times. This chain connects TRBV7-8 to TRBJ2-2; unclear D gene. Germline-derived CDR1 and CDR2 are SGHVS and FQNEAQ. The CDR3 loop spans 14 amino acids. Trimming pared 5 bases from V and 3 bases from J, leaving 10 bases between. The CDR3 spells CASSASRDTGELFF. CDR3 nucleotides: TGTGCCAGCAGCGCCAGTCGAGACACCGGGGAGCTGTTTTTT. Full variable domain (remainder filled in from reference TRBV7-8 and TRBJ2-2): GAGVSQSPRYKVAKRGQDVALRCDPISGHVSLFWYQQALGQGPEFLTYFQNEAQLDKSGLPSDRFFAERPEGSVSTLKIQRTQQEDSAVYLCASSASRDTGELFFGEGSRLTVL.

Ten or more counts support this clonotype. This sequence joins TRBV12-3 or TRBV12-4 and TRBJ2-1; the match to TRBD1 covers 8 bases. The CDR3 spans 15 residues. Trimming removed 5 bases from V and 7 bases from J; junction bases left unmatched: 10. The CDR3 region is CASSRRQGWGNEQFF. CDR3 sequence (DNA): TGTGCCAGCAGTAGAAGACAGGGGTGGGGTAATGAGCAGTTCTTC.

This chain uses TRBV2 with TRBJ1-5; D perhaps matches TRBD1 (5 bases). CDR3 length: 14 amino acids. The ends were cut back, 8 bases at V and 6 bases at J, with 17 bases in the middle. CDR1 is SNHLY and CDR2 is FYNNEI in the germline V gene. In DNA, the CDR3 is TGTGCCAGCGGTACCAGAGCAGGGAGTCAGCCCCAGCATTTT. This gives the protein CASGTRAGSQPQHF.

This clonotype was observed a few times. The chain recombines TRBV6-1 with TRBJ2-1, with 10 bases that match TRBD1. CDR1 and CDR2 from the germline V gene are MNHNS and SASEGT. CDR3 size: 15 residues. The V segment lost 5 bases and the J segment 9 bases; nucleotides outside the gene matches: 10. The CDR3 region is CASSPGDRGSIEQFF. In DNA, the CDR3 is TGTGCCAGCAGTCCCGGGGACAGGGGATCGATTGAGCAGTTCTTC.

The chain uses TRBV7-2 and TRBJ1-2; unclear D gene. The V gene's germline CDR1 is SGHTA and CDR2 FQGNSA. V was pared by 3 bases and J by 4 bases, with 6 bases between. CDR3 length: 12 amino acids. DNA of the CDR3: TGTGCCAGCAGCTTCAGTCCCTATGGCTACACCTTC. Residues: CASSFSPYGYTF.

V is TRBV20-1 and J is TRBJ2-2, with D unclear. The ends were cut back, 1 base at V and 1 base at J, with 7 bases in the middle. The germline CDR1 and CDR2 sequences are DFQATT and SNEGSKA (reference sequence). The CDR3 is 14 residues long. CDR3 residues: CSARGDVNTGELFF. In nucleotides, the CDR3 is TGCAGTGCTAGAGGCGATGTGAACACCGGGGAGCTGTTTTTT.

This clonotype was picked up many times. The rearrangement uses TRBV6-1 and TRBJ1-1; D remains unclear. There are 10 residues in the CDR3. Trimming pared 7 bases from V and 4 bases from J, leaving 4 bases between. CDR1 and CDR2 (germline): MNHNS, SASEGT. CDR3 DNA sequence: TGTGCCAGCAAAGGCACTGAAGCTTTCTTT. This gives the protein CASKGTEAFF.

The chain links TRBV30 to TRBJ1-4; 8 bases are a match to TRBD1. J lost 3 bases, V lost 5 bases, and 5 bases had no gene match. CDR1 is GTSNPN and CDR2 is SVGIG in the germline V gene (reference sequence). This CDR3 contains 14 residues. CDR3 sequence: CAWQGASANEKLFF. The CDR3, as DNA: TGTGCCTGGCAGGGGGCGTCGGCTAATGAAAAACTGTTTTTT.